This TCR beta chain was recorded in a study of shared clonotypes between healthy human individuals. Produced via immunoSEQ multiplex PCR; TCRdb's table is partial and in-frame only. There are fewer than 850,000 clones in the sample; just over 95% occur only once, and less than 0.3% lies in the top ten. Terminally differentiated effector memory CD45RA+ cells were left out of the naive CD8 fraction, which was CD45RO-negative and positively selected for CCR7. Sequencing input: naive CD8+ T cells sorted from blood. The sequence was collected from a man under 40 in good health.

The CDR3, as DNA: TGTGCCAGCAGCCCCGCGGCCCTAGGGGATGAGCAGTTCTTC. Protein product: CASSPAALGDEQFF. The V and J genes are TRBV7-9 and TRBJ2-1, with D possibly matching TRBD1 (5 bases). CDR1 SEHNR and CDR2 FQNEAQ come from the germline V gene (reference sequence). This CDR3 region has 14 residues. The V end lost 5 bases, the J end lost 8 bases, and 16 bases lay between the germline ends.